One TCR beta chain is described in this entry. Data came from immunoSEQ multiplex PCR; TCRdb stores just in-frame clones and leaves some out. Of about 70,000 clones in the sample, approximately 81% are singletons; the top ten hold approximately 5%. The data originate from a study of PD-L1 blockade in urothelial cancer. The receptor was derived from a man aged 65 to 85 with urothelial cancer. The input for sequencing was PBMCs, taken around atezolizumab (anti-PD-L1) treatment.

The CDR3: CASRTDLNTGELFF. The CDR3 DNA follows: TGTGCCAGCAGGACAGACCTTAACACCGGGGAGCTGTTTTTT. The rearrangement links TRBV7-8 to TRBJ2-2; D possibly corresponds to TRBD1 (5 bases). The CDR3 length is 14 residues. The germline V gene encodes CDR1 SGHVS and CDR2 FQNEAQ. Trimming shortened V by 6 bases and J by 2 bases, and 10 bases separated the two germline ends.